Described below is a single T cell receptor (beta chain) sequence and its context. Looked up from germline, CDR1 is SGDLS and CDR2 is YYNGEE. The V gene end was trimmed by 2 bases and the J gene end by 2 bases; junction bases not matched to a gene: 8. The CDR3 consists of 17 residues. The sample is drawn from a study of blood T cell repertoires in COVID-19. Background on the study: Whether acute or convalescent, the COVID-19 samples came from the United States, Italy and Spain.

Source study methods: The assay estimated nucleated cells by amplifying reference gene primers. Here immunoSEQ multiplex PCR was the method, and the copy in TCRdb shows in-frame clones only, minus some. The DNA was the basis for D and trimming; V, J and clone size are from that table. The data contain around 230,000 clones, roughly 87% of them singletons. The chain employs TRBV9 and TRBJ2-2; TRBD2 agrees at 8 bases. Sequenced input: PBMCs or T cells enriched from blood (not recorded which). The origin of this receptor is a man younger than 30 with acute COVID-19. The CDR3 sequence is CASSVPTGGPNTGELFF. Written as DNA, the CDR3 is TGTGCCAGCAGCGTCCCTACGGGAGGGCCAAACACCGGGGAGCTGTTTTTT.